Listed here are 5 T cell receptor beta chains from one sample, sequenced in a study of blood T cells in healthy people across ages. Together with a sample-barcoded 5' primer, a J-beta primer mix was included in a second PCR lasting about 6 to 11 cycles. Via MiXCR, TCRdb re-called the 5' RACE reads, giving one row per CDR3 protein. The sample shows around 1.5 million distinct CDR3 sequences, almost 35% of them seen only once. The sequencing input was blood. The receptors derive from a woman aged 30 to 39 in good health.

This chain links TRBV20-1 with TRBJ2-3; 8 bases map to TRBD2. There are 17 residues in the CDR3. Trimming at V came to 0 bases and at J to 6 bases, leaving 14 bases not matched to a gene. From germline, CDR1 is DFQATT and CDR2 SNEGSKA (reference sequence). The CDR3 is CSARDTTSAFSGDTQYF. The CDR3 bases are TGCAGTGCTAGAGACACGACTAGCGCTTTTTCAGGGGATACGCAGTATTTT.

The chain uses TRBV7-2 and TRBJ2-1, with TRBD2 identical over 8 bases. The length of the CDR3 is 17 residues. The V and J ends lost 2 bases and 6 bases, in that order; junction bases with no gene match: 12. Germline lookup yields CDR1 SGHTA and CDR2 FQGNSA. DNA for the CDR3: TGTGCCAGCAGCTTATTACGGGGGGGGCAGGTGGGCAATGAGCAGTTCTTC. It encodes CASSLLRGGQVGNEQFF.

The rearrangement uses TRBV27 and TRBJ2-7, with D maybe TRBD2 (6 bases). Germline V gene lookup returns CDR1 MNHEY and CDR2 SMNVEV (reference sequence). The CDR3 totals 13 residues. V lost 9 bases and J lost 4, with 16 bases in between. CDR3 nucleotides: TGTGCCAGAAGTCGGGTGGGGGGATACGAGCAGTACTTC. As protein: CARSRVGGYEQYF.

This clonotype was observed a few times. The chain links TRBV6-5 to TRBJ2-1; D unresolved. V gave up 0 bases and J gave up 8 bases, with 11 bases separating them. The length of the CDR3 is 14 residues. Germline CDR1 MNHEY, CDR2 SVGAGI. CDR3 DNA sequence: TGTGCCAGCAGTTACTCGAACCAGGCCGATGAGCAGTTCTTC. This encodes CASSYSNQADEQFF.

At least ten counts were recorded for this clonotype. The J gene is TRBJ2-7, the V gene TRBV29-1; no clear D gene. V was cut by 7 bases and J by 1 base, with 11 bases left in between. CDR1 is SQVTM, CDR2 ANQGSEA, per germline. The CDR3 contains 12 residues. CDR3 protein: CSARTESYEQYF. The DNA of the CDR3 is TGCAGCGCTCGGACGGAGTCCTACGAGCAGTACTTC.